The 30 T cell receptor beta chains given below trace back to one sample, sequenced in a study of blood T cell repertoires in COVID-19. The table came from immunoSEQ multiplex PCR; TCRdb's copy has only in-frame clones and leaves some out. The table lists 200,000 to 300,000 clones, almost 85% of them singletons. Sequencing was done on a sample of PBMCs or T cells enriched from blood (not recorded which). Receptors were obtained from a woman aged 45-59 years with acute COVID-19.

This chain uses TRBV7-2 with TRBJ1-1; 7 bases match TRBD1. The CDR3 is made up of 15 amino acids. Germline CDR1 reads SGHTA; CDR2 reads FQGNSA. V lost 5 bases to trimming and J lost 1 base; unmatched junction nucleotides: 7. CDR3 bases: TGTGCCAGCAGCCACAAAAGGACAGGGAACACTGAAGCTTTCTTT. Translating gives CASSHKRTGNTEAFF.

A few counts support this clone. The chain is built from TRBV6-1 and TRBJ2-1; the D gene is possibly TRBD1 (6 bases). Germline values: CDR1 MNHNS, CDR2 SASEGT. Trimming removed 4 bases at V and 0 bases at J, with 10 bases between. This CDR3 has 15 amino acids. The CDR3 DNA reads TGTGCCAGCAGTGGGGGGCAAATCTCCTACAATGAGCAGTTCTTC. Residues: CASSGGQISYNEQFF.

The chain combines TRBV11-3 with TRBJ2-2; D unclear. V dropped 1 base and J dropped 4 bases, with 13 bases sitting between them. This CDR3 is built from 16 residues. Germline values: CDR1 SGHNT, CDR2 YENEEA. The CDR3 coding sequence is TGTGCCAGCAGCTTAGCGTTGAGTGGTACCACCGGGGAGCTGTTTTTT. The encoded protein is CASSLALSGTTGELFF.

This chain connects TRBV10-1 to TRBJ2-1; 8 bases are a match to TRBD2. Unmatched junction bases numbered 11, after V lost 0 bases and J lost 4 bases. This CDR3 has 18 residues. The germline V gene has CDR1 WNHNN and CDR2 SYGVQD (reference sequence). The CDR3 DNA reads as TGCGCCAGCAGTGAGTCGCCATTCGGGGGGGCCGCATACAATGAGCAGTTCTTC. Its translation is CASSESPFGGAAYNEQFF.

The genes are TRBV6-5 and TRBJ1-4; 7 nucleotides line up with TRBD1. Germline V gene sequence: CDR1 MNHEY, CDR2 SVGAGI. Trimming cost V 2 bases and J 14 bases; bases outside gene matches: 8. This CDR3 spans 13 amino acids. The CDR3 loop reads CASSYDRAGGLFF. CDR3 in DNA: TGTGCCAGCAGTTACGACAGGGCCGGCGGGCTGTTTTTT.

This chain links TRBV19 with TRBJ1-5, with 7 bases matching TRBD1. The V and J ends lost 3 bases and 7 bases, in that order; junction bases with no gene match: 15. CDR1 LNHDA and CDR2 SQIVND come from the germline V gene (reference sequence). This CDR3 has 17 amino acids. Written as DNA, the CDR3 is TGTGCCAGTAGTATTACTCGACAGGGCCGGAGGATACAGCCCCAGCATTTT. This codes for CASSITRQGRRIQPQHF.

This clone was recorded once. The chain carries TRBV6-2 or TRBV6-3 and TRBJ1-1; maybe TRBD1 (6 bases). CDR3 length: 17 residues. CDR1 MNHEY and CDR2 SVGEGT come from the germline V gene. V was clipped by 2 bases and J by 0 bases, with 16 bases between them. CDR3 nucleotide sequence: TGTGCCAGCAGTTACGGGGGCTCACAGGGCATGAACACTGAAGCTTTCTTT. Translated: CASSYGGSQGMNTEAFF.

The rearrangement links TRBV6-5 to TRBJ2-1; D not resolved. Per germline, CDR1 MNHEY and CDR2 SVGAGI. The CDR3 contains 14 residues. The V end lost 5 bases, the J end lost 8 bases, and 16 bases lay between the germline ends. The CDR3 loop reads CASSPMIPRDEQFF. The CDR3 DNA follows: TGTGCCAGCAGTCCCATGATACCACGGGATGAGCAGTTCTTC.

The V and J genes are TRBV19 and TRBJ2-1; 7 positions agree with TRBD1. J was trimmed by 9 bases and V by 3 bases; bases with no gene match: 8. Germline assignment: CDR1 LNHDA and CDR2 SQIVND (reference sequence). The CDR3 consists of 14 residues. The CDR3 coding sequence is TGTGCCAGTAGTATCAGGGGGTCGATGGGTGAGCAGTTCTTC. As protein: CASSIRGSMGEQFF.

The CDR3: CAWRKKQGNYEQYF. The DNA of the CDR3 is TGTGCCTGGAGAAAAAAACAGGGGAACTACGAGCAGTACTTC. The chain combines TRBV30 with TRBJ2-7; 7 bases align to TRBD1. Germline CDR1 GTSNPN, CDR2 SVGIG (reference sequence). The V gene end was trimmed by 3 bases and the J gene end by 3 bases; junction bases not matched to a gene: 8. This CDR3 contains 14 residues.

V usage is TRBV3-1 (or the pseudogene TRBV3-2) and J usage is TRBJ1-5; D uncertain. Per the germline V gene, CDR1 is LGHDT and CDR2 is YNNKEL (reference sequence). The CDR3 is 15 residues long. The V and J ends lost 3 bases and 5 bases respectively, with 14 bases between them. CDR3 DNA: TGTGCCAGCAGCCAGGGCAGGTCAGATTATCAGCCCCAGCATTTT. Translating gives CASSQGRSDYQPQHF.

The chain has TRBV18 and TRBJ1-2; possible D gene TRBD1, 6 bases. The V gene lost 3 bases and the J gene lost 5 bases, with 16 bases spanning the gap. The CDR3 covers 15 residues. The germline CDR1 and CDR2 sequences are KGHSH and LQKENI. The CDR3 nucleotides are TGTGCCAGCTCACCGGCGGCCAGGGGCGAATATGGCTACACCTTC. Its translation is CASSPAARGEYGYTF.

This chain links TRBV12-3 or TRBV12-4 with TRBJ2-2; D uncertain. V lost 8 bases and J 7 bases, leaving 14 bases between the germline ends. CDR3 length: 13 residues. This CDR3 reads CASPRSARGELFF. The CDR3 coding sequence is TGTGCCAGCCCCCGGTCCGCACGCGGGGAGCTGTTTTTT.

This clone appeared once. The V call is TRBV18, the J call TRBJ1-1; D gene uncertain. This CDR3 is built from 13 residues. Between the trimmed V and J ends, which lost 2 bases and 3 bases, there was a span of 7 bases. Germline CDR1 KGHSH, CDR2 LQKENI. The CDR3 reads CASSPNEDTEAFF. The CDR3 nucleotides read TGTGCCAGCTCACCAAATGAGGACACTGAAGCTTTCTTT.

The chain couples TRBV29-1 to TRBJ2-1, with 7 bases identical to TRBD1. Trimming cost V 4 bases and J 4 bases; bases outside gene matches: 7. Germline-derived CDR1 and CDR2 are SQVTM and ANQGSEA. This CDR3 is built from 14 residues. CDR3: CSVGAGGRYNEQFF. The CDR3 coding sequence is TGCAGCGTTGGGGCAGGGGGTCGGTACAATGAGCAGTTCTTC.

The chain combines TRBV7-2 with TRBJ1-4; a possible D gene is TRBD1 (5 bases). The CDR3 totals 15 residues. V was shortened by 5 bases and J by 0 bases, with 10 bases between the two germline ends. CDR1 is SGHTA, CDR2 FQGNSA, per germline. This CDR3 is CASSPQTATNEKLFF. Here the CDR3 DNA reads TGTGCCAGCAGCCCGCAGACAGCAACTAATGAAAAACTGTTTTTT.

This chain uses TRBV29-1 with TRBJ2-5; D remains ambiguous. Germline assignment: CDR1 SQVTM and CDR2 ANQGSEA. This CDR3 is 12 amino acids long. Trimming took 4 bases from V and 7 from J, leaving 13 bases between them. The CDR3 protein is CSVGTEQSTQYF. The DNA for the CDR3 is TGCAGCGTTGGAACGGAGCAGTCGACCCAGTACTTC. Full variable domain (missing parts from reference TRBV29-1 and TRBJ2-5): SAVISQKPSRDICQRGTSLTIQCQVDSQVTMMFWYRQQPGQSLTLIATANQGSEATYESGFVIDKFPISRPNLTFSTLTVSNMSPEDSSIYLCSVGTEQSTQYFGPGTRLLVL.

This clone has only one observation. J is TRBJ1-1 and V is TRBV4-2; the match to TRBD1 covers 7 bases. After removal of 1 base from V and 5 bases from J, the junction contained 4 bases not matched to a gene. CDR1 is LGHNA and CDR2 is YNFKEQ in the germline V gene. The CDR3 has 14 amino acids. For the CDR3, the DNA is TGTGCCAGCAGCCAAGGACAGGGCCTTACTGAAGCTTTCTTT. Its translation is CASSQGQGLTEAFF.

V is TRBV19 and J is TRBJ2-7; 8 bases agree with TRBD2. Losses at the gene ends were 3 bases for V and 3 bases for J; bases not matched to a gene: 4. The CDR3 is made up of 14 amino acids. From germline, CDR1 is LNHDA and CDR2 SQIVND (reference sequence). CDR3 sequence reads: CASSIRAGDYEQYF. CDR3 bases: TGTGCCAGTAGTATCCGAGCGGGGGACTACGAGCAGTACTTC.

A note on this clone: Other DNA sequences from this sample encode an identical CDR3 as well. This rearrangement joins TRBV19 to TRBJ1-1; D remains unclear. The V end lost 1 base, the J end lost 1 base, and 7 bases lay between the germline ends. The CDR3 contains 14 residues. Looked up from germline, CDR1 is LNHDA and CDR2 is SQIVND (reference sequence). The CDR3 DNA sequence: TGTGCCAGTAGTATAGGAGGCAGGAACACTGAAGCTTTCTTT. Its protein is CASSIGGRNTEAFF.

This chain links TRBV30 with TRBJ1-2; D possibly corresponds to TRBD1 (5 bases). Trimming shortened V by 2 bases and J by 6 bases, and 10 bases separated the two germline ends. The V gene's germline CDR1 is GTSNPN and CDR2 SVGIG (reference sequence). The CDR3 runs 12 residues. CDR3 nucleotide sequence: TGTGCCTGGAGTAGGGGAGGGAATGGCTACACCTTC. Translated, it gives CAWSRGGNGYTF.

This clone was detected only once. V usage is TRBV5-1 and J usage is TRBJ2-3, with TRBD2 identical over 7 bases. With V trimmed by 6 bases and J by 1 base, 2 bases remained unmatched. This CDR3 is 13 amino acids long. Germline V gene data show CDR1 as SGHRS and CDR2 as YFSETQ. DNA of the CDR3: TGCGCCAGCACCAGCGGGGGCACAGATACGCAGTATTTT. Protein: CASTSGGTDTQYF. The whole variable domain, remainder taken from reference TRBV5-1 and TRBJ2-3, is KAGVTQTPRYLIKTRGQQVTLSCSPISGHRSVSWYQQTPGQGLQFLFEYFSETQRNKGNFPGRFSGRQFSNSRSEMNVSTLELGDSALYLCASTSGGTDTQYFGPGTRLTVL.

This chain joins TRBV7-8 and TRBJ2-7; D unresolved. Trimming left V 2 bases short and J 2 bases short, with 10 bases between. The germline gives CDR1 SGHVS, CDR2 FQNEAQ. The CDR3 is 14 residues long. CDR3 protein: CASSLQAAAYEQYF. For the CDR3, the DNA is TGTGCCAGCAGCTTACAGGCAGCCGCCTACGAGCAGTACTTC.

The chain couples TRBV2 to TRBJ2-5, with TRBD1 identical over 8 bases. Germline V CDR1 and CDR2: SNHLY, FYNNEI. After removal of 5 bases from V and 5 bases from J, the junction contained 13 bases not matched to a gene. The CDR3 length is 16 residues. The CDR3 nucleotides are TGTGCCAGCAGTCTTACTCCGGGACAGGTAGATGAGACCCAGTACTTC. Protein product: CASSLTPGQVDETQYF.

V usage is TRBV5-6 and J usage is TRBJ2-5; 9 positions match TRBD2. The CDR3 is made up of 14 amino acids. Unmatched junction bases numbered 7, after V lost 5 bases and J lost 5 bases. From germline, CDR1 is SGHDT and CDR2 YYEEEE. CDR3 in DNA: TGTGCCAGCAGTATCCTAGCGGGGATGGAGACCCAGTACTTC. Protein product: CASSILAGMETQYF.

The chain links TRBV5-1 to TRBJ2-5; the D gene is possibly TRBD1 (6 bases). Germline assignment: CDR1 SGHRS and CDR2 YFSETQ. The CDR3 is 15 amino acids. With 4 bases removed from V and 4 bases from J, the gap between germline ends came to 17 bases. CDR3 in amino acids: CASSQGTMSPETQYF. The CDR3 DNA is TGCGCCAGCAGCCAAGGGACAATGAGTCCAGAGACCCAGTACTTC.

The sample holds one count of this clone. The V and J genes are TRBV2 and TRBJ2-1; TRBD2 agrees at 12 bases. With 5 bases clipped from V and 2 bases from J, the junction kept 4 bases outside the gene matches. The CDR3 totals 16 residues. Germline V lookup: CDR1 SNHLY, CDR2 FYNNEI. The CDR3 DNA is TGTGCCAGCAGTCCCGGACTAGCGGGACCCTACAATGAGCAGTTCTTC. Its protein product is CASSPGLAGPYNEQFF.

The chain couples TRBV30 to TRBJ1-2, with D uncertain. CDR3 size: 13 residues. Germline CDR1 is GTSNPN and CDR2 is SVGIG (reference sequence). V was clipped by 4 bases and J by 5 bases, with 14 bases between them. Here the CDR3 reads CAWKVSGGYGYTF. The CDR3 DNA sequence: TGTGCCTGGAAGGTGTCAGGCGGGTATGGCTACACCTTC.

In this sample, this clone turned up once. The chain recombines TRBV3-1 (or the pseudogene TRBV3-2) with TRBJ2-3, with TRBD2 identical over 9 bases. Trimming removed 4 bases from V and 6 bases from J; junction bases left unmatched: 8. The CDR3 length is 15 residues. CDR1 and CDR2 from the germline V gene are LGHDT and YNNKEL (reference sequence). The chain's CDR3 is CASSPAGGLADTQYF. Written as DNA, the CDR3 is TGTGCCAGCAGCCCGGCGGGGGGGCTTGCGGATACGCAGTATTTT.

The V gene is TRBV6-1, the J gene TRBJ2-7, with 7 positions matching TRBD1. There are 19 residues in the CDR3. V gave up 4 bases and J gave up 2 bases; unmatched junction bases: 20. From germline, CDR1 is MNHNS and CDR2 SASEGT. The CDR3 DNA reads as TGTGCCAGCAGTGCCCCCTCCGCGGCCGGGACAGCGACTCCCTACGAGCAGTACTTC. Translated, it gives CASSAPSAAGTATPYEQYF.